This T cell receptor (beta chain) was recorded in a study of blood T cell repertoires in COVID-19. Across the study: Acute and convalescent COVID-19 samples came from the United States, Italy and Spain. PBMCs, B-cell-depleted T cells, or T cells were the source of the cDNA or gDNA that made up the material.

Methods used by the authors: Cell counts per sample came from amplifying reference gene primers. Clones were sequenced by immunoSEQ multiplex PCR, and TCRdb holds only the in-frame ones, with some missing. V, J and clone size are those of that table, while D and trimming were read from the DNA. The table has about 210,000 clones, around 82% seen once; the top ten hold about an eighth. Germline-derived CDR1 and CDR2 are DFQATT and SNEGSKA (reference sequence). Trimming took 3 bases from V and 1 from J, leaving 15 bases between them. CDR3 size: 15 residues. The source of this sequence is a woman aged 40 to 49 with acute or convalescent COVID-19. The sequenced sample was peripheral blood. The chain uses TRBV20-1 and TRBJ1-1; D unresolved. The CDR3 nucleotides read TGCAGTGCTAGTGACGATCCGCTAAAGAACACTGAAGCTTTCTTT. Amino acid sequence: CSASDDPLKNTEAFF.